These T cell receptor beta chains were read from a single sample in a study of blood T cell repertoires in COVID-19. Assay: immunoSEQ multiplex PCR; the TCRdb copy retains only in-frame clones and omits some. Of about 340,000 clones in the sample, 80% to 95% were seen once. Material for sequencing was PBMCs or T cells enriched from blood (not recorded which). The receptor source for this set is a woman younger than 45 who had recovered from COVID-19. CDR3s include the opening cysteine and the closing phenylalanine or tryptophan. D genes are given only for firm matches. Not all rows give a size; the values are once, few, many and, for expanded clones, a class.

j_gene: TRBJ2-1
v_gene: TRBV12-5
d_gene: -
abundance: -
CDR3aa: CASGSPPGKRRPGDEQFF
CDR3nt: TGTGCTAGTGGTTCCCCCCCCGGAAAGCGGCGTCCCGGGGATGAGCAGTTCTTC

j_gene: TRBJ1-1
v_gene: TRBV29-1
d_gene: TRBD1
abundance: -
CDR3aa: CSVQGVNSAGTEAFF
CDR3nt: TGCAGCGTCCAGGGGGTCAATTCGGCGGGCACTGAAGCTTTCTTT

j_gene: TRBJ2-7
v_gene: TRBV11-2
d_gene: TRBD2
abundance: -
CDR3aa: CASSPRTSRTYEQYF
CDR3nt: TGTGCCAGCAGCCCGAGGACTAGCCGAACCTACGAGCAGTACTTC

j_gene: TRBJ1-5
v_gene: TRBV12-3/TRBV12-4
d_gene: TRBD1
abundance: -
CDR3aa: CASSFDRDQPQHF
CDR3nt: TGTGCCAGCAGTTTTGACAGGGATCAGCCCCAGCATTTT

j_gene: TRBJ2-5
v_gene: TRBV6-6
d_gene: -
abundance: -
CDR3aa: CASNRPQETQYF
CDR3nt: TGTGCCAGCAACAGGCCCCAAGAGACCCAGTACTTC

j_gene: TRBJ1-2
v_gene: TRBV18
d_gene: TRBD1
abundance: -
CDR3aa: CASSPGQGHLSDGYTF
CDR3nt: TGTGCCAGCTCGCCCGGACAGGGGCATCTTTCGGATGGCTACACCTTC

j_gene: TRBJ1-5
v_gene: TRBV6-5
d_gene: TRBD1
abundance: -
CDR3aa: CASSSGTGTDQPQHF
CDR3nt: TGTGCCAGCAGTTCCGGGACAGGGACCGATCAGCCCCAGCATTTT

j_gene: TRBJ1-2
v_gene: TRBV4-2
d_gene: -
abundance: once
CDR3aa: CASSQAGTSGYTF
CDR3nt: TGTGCCAGCAGCCAAGCCGGGACTAGTGGCTACACCTTC

j_gene: TRBJ2-1
v_gene: TRBV9
d_gene: -
abundance: -
CDR3aa: CASSVGQVYNEQFF
CDR3nt: TGTGCCAGCAGCGTAGGACAGGTCTACAATGAGCAGTTCTTC

j_gene: TRBJ1-1
v_gene: TRBV2
d_gene: -
abundance: -
CDR3aa: CASSEDYGTEAFF
CDR3nt: TGTGCCAGCAGCGAGGACTATGGCACTGAAGCTTTCTTT

j_gene: TRBJ1-3
v_gene: TRBV19
d_gene: -
abundance: -
CDR3aa: CASSLLGVEPGNTIYF
CDR3nt: TGTGCCAGTAGTCTCCTCGGAGTGGAACCTGGAAACACCATATATTTT

j_gene: TRBJ1-1
v_gene: TRBV28
d_gene: -
abundance: few
CDR3aa: CASSETGNTEAFF
CDR3nt: TGTGCCAGCAGTGAGACAGGGAACACTGAAGCTTTCTTT

j_gene: TRBJ2-1
v_gene: TRBV20-1
d_gene: TRBD2
abundance: -
CDR3aa: CSASTSGGPGVF
CDR3nt: TGCAGTGCTAGTACTAGCGGGGGACCGGGGGTCTTC

j_gene: TRBJ2-3
v_gene: TRBV10-3
d_gene: -
abundance: -
CDR3aa: CAISGQVPSTDTQYF
CDR3nt: TGTGCCATCAGTGGGCAGGTCCCTAGCACAGATACGCAGTATTTT

j_gene: TRBJ1-1
v_gene: TRBV6-4
d_gene: TRBD1
abundance: -
CDR3aa: CASSAHGQGSTEAFF
CDR3nt: TGTGCCAGCAGCGCCCACGGACAGGGGAGCACTGAAGCTTTCTTT

j_gene: TRBJ1-1
v_gene: TRBV15
d_gene: -
abundance: -
CDR3aa: CATSRDTRRAEAFF
CDR3nt: TGTGCCACCAGCAGGGACACCCGAAGGGCTGAAGCTTTCTTT

j_gene: TRBJ1-1
v_gene: TRBV6-5
d_gene: TRBD1
abundance: -
CDR3aa: CASSPGQSNTEAFF
CDR3nt: TGTGCCAGCAGCCCGGGACAGTCGAACACTGAAGCTTTCTTT